This TCR beta chain is from a study of T cell repertoires in cytomegalovirus infection. Study details: Matching HLA type and CMV infection were both indicated by public TCR beta signatures.

TCRdb passed the reads through MiXCR, listing each CDR3 protein once. The table has 100,000 or so distinct CDR3 sequences, over 40% seen once. A note on this clonotype: Its antigen is as yet unknown.

This CDR3 is built from 11 residues. Deletions cut 2 bases from V and 5 bases from J, with 6 bases between. CDR1 and CDR2 from the germline V gene are DFQATT and SNEGSKA (reference sequence). The sequencing here drew on CD8+ T cells from cultured PBMCs, taken from culture after CMV antigen stimulation. The TCR originated in a human donor in good health (CMV status not recorded). Some clones in this sample may be carry-over from other donors' samples. This chain uses TRBV20-1 with TRBJ1-1, with D uncertain. CDR3 in amino acids: CSARMGTEAFF. The CDR3 coding sequence is TGCAGTGCTAGAATGGGGACTGAAGCTTTCTTT.